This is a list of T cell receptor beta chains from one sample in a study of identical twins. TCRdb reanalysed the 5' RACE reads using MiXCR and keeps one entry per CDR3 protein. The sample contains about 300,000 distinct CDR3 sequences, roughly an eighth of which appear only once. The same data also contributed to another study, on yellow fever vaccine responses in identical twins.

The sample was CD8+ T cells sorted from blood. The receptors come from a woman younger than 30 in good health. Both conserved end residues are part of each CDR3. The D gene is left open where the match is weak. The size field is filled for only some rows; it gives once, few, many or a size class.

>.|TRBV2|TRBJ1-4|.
TGTGCCAGCAGTGAATCACCAGCTTATAATGAAAAACTGTTTTTT
CASSESPAYNEKLFF
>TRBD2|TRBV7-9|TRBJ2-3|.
TGTGCCAGCAGGGGAGCGGGAGCATTAGATACGCAGTATTTT
CASRGAGALDTQYF
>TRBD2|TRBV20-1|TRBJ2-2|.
TGCAGTGCTAGGGGGAGCGGGATTGGCGGGGAGCTGTTTTTT
CSARGSGIGGELFF
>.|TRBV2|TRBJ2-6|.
TGTGCCAGCAGTGAAACGCCGGGTGGGGCCAACGTCCTGACTTTC
CASSETPGGANVLTF
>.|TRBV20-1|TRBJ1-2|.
TGCAGTGCTAGTTTCGGCTACACCTTC
CSASFGYTF
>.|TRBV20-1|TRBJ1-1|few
TGCAGTGCTAGATCCGAGGAGGACATGAACACTGAAGCTTTCTTT
CSARSEEDMNTEAFF
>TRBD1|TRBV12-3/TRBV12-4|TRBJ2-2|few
TGTGCCAGCAGCCAAGCGGGACAGGGGAAGGAGCTGTTTTTT
CASSQAGQGKELFF
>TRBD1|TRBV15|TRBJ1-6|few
TGTGCCACCAGCAGGGCCAGGGGGTCCAATTCACCCCTCCACTTT
CATSRARGSNSPLHF
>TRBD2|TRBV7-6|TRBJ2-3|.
TGTGCCAGCAGCTTAGCTTGGGGACTAGCGGGAGATACGCAGTATTTT
CASSLAWGLAGDTQYF
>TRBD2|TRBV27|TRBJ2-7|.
TGTGCCAGCAGTGTTGACTATATAGCGGGAGACTCCTACGAGCAGTACTTC
CASSVDYIAGDSYEQYF
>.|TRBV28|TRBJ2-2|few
TGTGCCAGCAGTTCCGGTCCAGCGGACACCGGGGAGCTGTTTTTT
CASSSGPADTGELFF
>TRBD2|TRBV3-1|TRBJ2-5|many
TGTGCCAGCAGCTACGGACTAGCGGGGCCCGAGGAGACCCAGTACTTC
CASSYGLAGPEETQYF
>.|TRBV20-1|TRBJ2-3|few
TGCAGTGCTAGAGATGCGTCCGGCTCTAGCACAGATACGCAGTATTTT
CSARDASGSSTDTQYF
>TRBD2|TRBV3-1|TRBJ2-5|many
TGTGCCAGCAGCCAGCCCGGGACTAGCGGGGAACAGACCCAGTACTTC
CASSQPGTSGEQTQYF
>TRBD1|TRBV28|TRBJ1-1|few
TGTGCCAGCAGTCCGGAAACAGGGGCGGATGTGGGCACTGAAGCTTTCTTT
CASSPETGADVGTEAFF
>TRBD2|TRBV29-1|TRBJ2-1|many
TGCAGCGTTGACGGACTAGCTTCGGTCGTTGGACGCTACAATGAGCAGTTCTTC
CSVDGLASVVGRYNEQFF
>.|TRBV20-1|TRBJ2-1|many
TGCAGTGCTAGAGATACGGGGCAGTGGGAGTTCTTC
CSARDTGQWEFF
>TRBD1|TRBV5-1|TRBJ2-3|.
TGCGCCAGCAGCTTGGCCGGACAGGGGGATACGCAGTATTTT
CASSLAGQGDTQYF
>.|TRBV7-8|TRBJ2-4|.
TGTGCCAGCAGCTTAGGGGCCTCGCTCGGAAACATTCAGTACTTC
CASSLGASLGNIQYF
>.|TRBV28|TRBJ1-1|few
TGTGCCAGCACCACCGTATCGAACACTGAAGCTTTCTTT
CASTTVSNTEAFF
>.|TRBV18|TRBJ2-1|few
TGTGCCAGCTCACCCGGTGTTATTTCCTACAATGAGCAGTTCTTC
CASSPGVISYNEQFF
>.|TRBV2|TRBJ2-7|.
TGTGCCAGCAGGCCACGCGACATCACTACCTACGAGCAGTACTTC
CASRPRDITTYEQYF
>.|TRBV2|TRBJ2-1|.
TGTGCCAGCAGTGGCTCTGTAAGCTCCTACAATGAGCAGTTCTTC
CASSGSVSSYNEQFF
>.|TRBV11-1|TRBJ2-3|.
TGTGCCAGCAGCTTAGCGCTGCCAACCCGGGACCACACAGATACGCAGTATTTT
CASSLALPTRDHTDTQYF
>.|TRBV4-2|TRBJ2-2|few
TGTGCCAGCAGCCCAATCCAGGGAGACACCGGGGAGCTGTTTTTT
CASSPIQGDTGELFF
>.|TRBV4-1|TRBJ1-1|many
TGCGCCAGCAGTCCCGGGGCCACTGAAGCTTTCTTT
CASSPGATEAFF
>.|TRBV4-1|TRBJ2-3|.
TGCGCCAGCAGCCCCCCGGGGGCGTACAATACGCAGTATTTT
CASSPPGAYNTQYF
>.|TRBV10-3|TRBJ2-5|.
TGTGCCAGCGCGGGTGTCCCACAAGAGACCCAGTACTTC
CASAGVPQETQYF
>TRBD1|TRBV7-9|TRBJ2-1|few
TGTGCCAGCATCAGAGTCGGGACAGGGTTGGACAATGAGCAGTTCTTC
CASIRVGTGLDNEQFF
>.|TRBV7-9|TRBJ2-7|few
TGTGCCAGCAGCTTAAAACGAGCCTGGGACGAGCAGTACTTC
CASSLKRAWDEQYF
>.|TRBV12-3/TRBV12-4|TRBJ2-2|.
.
CASSRDRGLTGSCFF
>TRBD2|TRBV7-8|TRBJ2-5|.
TGTGCCAGCAGCTTACGGCTAGCGGGGGTGGAGACCCAGTACTTC
CASSLRLAGVETQYF
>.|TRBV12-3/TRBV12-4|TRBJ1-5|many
TGTGCCAGCAGTTTCGGGCCTTATAGCAATCAGCCCCAGCATTTT
CASSFGPYSNQPQHF
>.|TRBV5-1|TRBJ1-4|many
TGCGCCAGCAGAGAGCCAGGGACAACTTACGAGGAAAAACTGTTTTTT
CASREPGTTYEEKLFF
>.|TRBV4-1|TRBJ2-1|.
TGCGCCAGCAGCCAAGATGGCGGGATCTACAATGAGCAGTTCTTC
CASSQDGGIYNEQFF
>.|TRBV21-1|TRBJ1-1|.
TGTGCCAGCAGCACCCGAGCGAACACTGAAGCTTTCTTT
CASSTRANTEAFF